These 21 T cell receptor beta chains originate from one sample sequenced in a study of cytomegalovirus exposure and HLA in healthy donors. 60 Vbeta and 13 Jbeta primers were used in PCR. Sequencing was performed with immunoSEQ multiplex PCR; in TCRdb, only in-frame clones are kept and a portion is missing. The sample lists around 200,000 clones; roughly 79% were seen once. Sequencing was done on a sample of PBMCs. The source is a woman younger than 35 in good health and CMV-seronegative.

The J gene is TRBJ1-5, the V gene TRBV19, with D possibly being TRBD1 (5 bases). CDR3 size: 13 residues. Between the trimmed V and J ends, which lost 5 bases and 6 bases, there was a span of 11 bases. Germline CDR1 reads LNHDA; CDR2 reads SQIVND (reference sequence). The CDR3 loop is CASSGSGGQPQHF. The CDR3 DNA sequence: TGTGCCAGTAGTGGCTCGGGGGGTCAGCCCCAGCATTTT.

The chain recombines TRBV7-7 with TRBJ1-1; 8 bases map to TRBD1. After removal of 6 bases from V and 6 bases from J, the junction contained 6 bases not matched to a gene. The V gene's germline CDR1 is SSHAT and CDR2 FNYEAQ (reference sequence). The CDR3 is 13 amino acids. The CDR3 bases are TGTGCCAGCAGTCAGGACAGGGTATCTGAAGCTTTCTTT. It codes for CASSQDRVSEAFF.

V is TRBV6-5 and J is TRBJ1-1, with D maybe TRBD1 (5 bases). Germline V gene lookup returns CDR1 MNHEY and CDR2 SVGAGI. Trimming pared 5 bases from V and 4 bases from J, leaving 11 bases between. CDR3 length: 13 amino acids. The CDR3 is CASSGGTGTEAFF. In DNA form, the CDR3 reads TGTGCCAGCAGTGGGGGGACGGGCACTGAAGCTTTCTTT.

The rearrangement uses TRBV7-3 and TRBJ2-2, with 13 bases aligning to TRBD2. Germline CDR1 and CDR2: SGHTA and FQGTGA. V dropped 5 bases and J dropped 2; count of bases not matched to a gene: 8. The CDR3 is 18 amino acids. The CDR3 here is CASSPQTSGRKNTGELFF. CDR3 bases: TGTGCCAGCAGCCCCCAGACTAGCGGGAGGAAAAACACCGGGGAGCTGTTTTTT.

V usage is TRBV18 and J usage is TRBJ1-4, with TRBD1 matching over 7 bases. The ends lost 2 bases at V and 5 bases at J; junction bases unmatched: 8. CDR3 size: 16 residues. Per germline, CDR1 KGHSH and CDR2 LQKENI. CDR3 coding DNA: TGTGCCAGCTCACCATTGGTGCCAGGGGGGAATGAAAAACTGTTTTTT. This gives the protein CASSPLVPGGNEKLFF.

The table lists this clone with a few counts. This chain connects TRBV5-1 to TRBJ2-1; unclear D gene. Germline V CDR1 and CDR2: SGHRS, YFSETQ. This CDR3 has 13 residues. Trimming pared 0 bases from V and 11 bases from J, leaving 12 bases between. The CDR3 reads CASSLGPGQQQFF. As DNA, the CDR3 is TGCGCCAGCAGCTTGGGGCCAGGCCAACAGCAGTTCTTC.

This chain links TRBV5-1 with TRBJ1-2; TRBD1 might be the D (6 bases). In germline, CDR1 is SGHRS, CDR2 YFSETQ. The CDR3 runs 14 residues. Trimming took off 5 bases at V and 1 base at J, with 12 bases between the two ends. In nucleotides, the CDR3 is TGCGCCAGCAGTGAACAGGGCGGTAACTATGGCTACACCTTC. Translated, it gives CASSEQGGNYGYTF. The full variable domain, in which reference TRBV5-1 and TRBJ1-2 provide the parts outside the CDR3, is KAGVTQTPRYLIKTRGQQVTLSCSPISGHRSVSWYQQTPGQGLQFLFEYFSETQRNKGNFPGRFSGRQFSNSRSEMNVSTLELGDSALYLCASSEQGGNYGYTFGSGTRLTVV.

The chain combines TRBV6-1 with TRBJ1-2, with 8 bases matching TRBD1. There are 19 residues in the CDR3. J gave up 8 bases and V 2 bases, and 22 bases lay outside the gene matches. Germline loops: CDR1 MNHNS, CDR2 SASEGT. In DNA form, the CDR3 reads TGTGCCAGCAGTGAAAATTTTTGGGTAACGGGCAGGGGGCGAGGAGGCTACACCTTC. Its protein is CASSENFWVTGRGRGGYTF.

J is TRBJ2-7 and V is TRBV27, with 11 positions matching TRBD2. The V segment lost 6 bases and the J segment 2 bases; nucleotides outside the gene matches: 6. The CDR3 covers 15 residues. Germline V gene lookup returns CDR1 MNHEY and CDR2 SMNVEV (reference sequence). CDR3 DNA: TGTGCCAGCAGCCCACTAGCGGGAGTAACCTACGAGCAGTACTTC. This gives the protein CASSPLAGVTYEQYF.

In this sample, this clone turned up once. The rearrangement joins TRBV9 to TRBJ1-1, with 9 bases aligning to TRBD1. With 0 bases clipped from V and 6 bases from J, the junction kept 9 bases outside the gene matches. The CDR3 contains 16 residues. In germline, CDR1 is SGDLS, CDR2 YYNGEE. Here the CDR3 reads CASSVAGDRVVAEAFF. The CDR3 nucleotides read TGTGCCAGCAGCGTAGCCGGGGACAGGGTAGTTGCTGAAGCTTTCTTT.

This chain uses TRBV7-2 with TRBJ2-7; 9 nucleotides align to TRBD1. Germline values: CDR1 SGHTA, CDR2 FQGNSA. Germline trimming cut 4 bases from V and 4 bases from J; bases unmatched to any gene: 5. This CDR3 spans 14 amino acids. As DNA, the CDR3 is TGTGCCAGCAGCTCCGGGACAGGGTCTTACGAGCAGTACTTC. Translation: CASSSGTGSYEQYF.

A word on this clone: The same CDR3 can be traced to other DNA sequences in this sample. This chain uses TRBV7-9 with TRBJ2-5; 9 bases map to TRBD2. J was trimmed by 5 bases and V by 5 bases; bases with no gene match: 6. This CDR3 is built from 14 residues. CDR1 SEHNR and CDR2 FQNEAQ come from the germline V gene (reference sequence). The CDR3 DNA reads TGTGCCAGCAGCCCGGGACTAGCTGGGGAGACCCAGTACTTC. Residues: CASSPGLAGETQYF. The full variable domain, its missing parts supplied by reference TRBV7-9 and TRBJ2-5, is DTGVSQNPRHKITKRGQNVTFRCDPISEHNRLYWYRQTLGQGPEFLTYFQNEAQLEKSRLLSDRFSAERPKGSFSTLEIQRTEQGDSAMYLCASSPGLAGETQYFGPGTRLLVL.

This chain links TRBV28 with TRBJ2-1; tentative D call: TRBD1 (6 bases). Germline values: CDR1 MDHEN, CDR2 SYDVKM. Between the trimmed V and J ends, which lost 6 bases and 2 bases, there was a span of 14 bases. The CDR3 consists of 15 residues. The CDR3 region has the DNA TGTGCCAGCAGAATAAGGGGGTATACCTACAATGAGCAGTTCTTC. The encoded protein is CASRIRGYTYNEQFF.

The gene calls are TRBV11-2 and TRBJ1-1; D is ambiguous. Trimming took 5 bases from V and 1 from J, leaving 14 bases between them. Germline CDR1 and CDR2: SGHAT and FQNNGV. The CDR3 extends over 15 amino acids. CDR3 protein: CASSPFEFTNTEAFF. CDR3 bases: TGTGCCAGCAGCCCCTTTGAGTTTACGAACACTGAAGCTTTCTTT. Full variable domain (rest looked up from reference TRBV11-2 and TRBJ1-1): EAGVAQSPRYKIIEKRQSVAFWCNPISGHATLYWYQQILGQGPKLLIQFQNNGVVDDSQLPKDRFSAERLKGVDSTLKIQPAKLEDSAVYLCASSPFEFTNTEAFFGQGTRLTVV.

This chain links TRBV5-5 with TRBJ1-4; 11 nucleotides match TRBD1. CDR3 length equals 17 residues. Germline-derived CDR1 and CDR2 are SGHKS and YYEKEE (reference sequence). J lost 1 base, V lost 2 bases, and 4 bases had no gene match. As DNA, the CDR3 is TGTGCCAGCAGCTTCCGGGACAGGGGGATAACTAATGAAAAACTGTTTTTT. As protein: CASSFRDRGITNEKLFF.

The CDR3 DNA reads TGTGGCTCAGCGGAAAGTACCTACAATGAGCAGTTCTTC. Translation: CGSAESTYNEQFF. The gene calls are TRBV5-5 and TRBJ2-1; the D gene is possibly TRBD2 (5 bases). CDR3 length: 13 residues. From germline, CDR1 is SGHKS and CDR2 YYEKEE (reference sequence).

This sequence joins TRBV28 and TRBJ2-7; 7 bases line up with TRBD2. With V trimmed by 5 bases and J by 2 bases, 6 bases remained unmatched. The germline gives CDR1 MDHEN, CDR2 SYDVKM. This CDR3 is 14 amino acids long. The CDR3 DNA reads as TGTGCCAGCAGTGTCGGACTAGTCCCCTACGAGCAGTACTTC. Residues: CASSVGLVPYEQYF.

The J gene is TRBJ2-7, the V gene TRBV6-5; tentative D call: TRBD1 (5 bases). Germline CDR1 is MNHEY and CDR2 is SVGAGI. V was pared by 4 bases and J by 6 bases, with 10 bases between. The CDR3 spans 12 residues. In DNA form, the CDR3 reads TGTGCCAGCAGTTCAGGGCGAATCGAGCAGTACTTC. This sequence encodes CASSSGRIEQYF.

V gene TRBV28 combines with J gene TRBJ1-5, with unresolved D. The germline CDR1 and CDR2 sequences are MDHEN and SYDVKM. Trimming removed 2 bases from V and 0 bases from J, with 8 bases in between. The CDR3 contains 15 residues. The CDR3 region is CASSLPGNSNQPQHF. The CDR3 region has the DNA TGTGCCAGCAGTTTACCCGGGAATAGCAATCAGCCCCAGCATTTT.

The chain is built from TRBV28 and TRBJ2-3; the match to TRBD2 covers 16 bases. Losses at the gene ends were 6 bases for V and 7 bases for J; bases not matched to a gene: 10. The CDR3 is 17 amino acids. CDR1 and CDR2 (germline): MDHEN, SYDVKM. CDR3 residues: CASSGPGLAGGFYTQYF. As DNA, the CDR3 is TGTGCCAGCAGCGGCCCGGGACTAGCGGGGGGGTTTTATACGCAGTATTTT.

The genes are TRBV9 and TRBJ2-3, with 7 bases matching TRBD2. The CDR3 spans 16 residues. With 0 bases clipped from V and 4 bases from J, the junction kept 8 bases outside the gene matches. In germline, CDR1 is SGDLS, CDR2 YYNGEE. The CDR3 reads CASSVVAGPPPDTQYF. The CDR3 DNA reads as TGTGCCAGCAGCGTAGTAGCGGGCCCCCCGCCAGATACGCAGTATTTT.